Listed here are 9 T cell receptor beta chains from one sample, sequenced in a study of spatial heterogeneity in lung cancer. Each CDR3 protein gets one entry after TCRdb re-called the 5' RACE reads with MiXCR. The sample carries tens of thousands of distinct CDR3 sequences, around 3.1% recorded once. Time point described: sample taken at primary tumor resection. Material: normal lung tissue next to the tumor, obtained at surgery. All receptors come from a male donor with early-stage non-small cell lung cancer.

This clonotype was observed many times. The chain is built from TRBV7-2 and TRBJ1-3; D perhaps matches TRBD1 (5 bases). Per the germline V gene, CDR1 is SGHTA and CDR2 is FQGNSA. The CDR3 is 16 amino acids. V lost 4 bases and J 0 bases, leaving 13 bases between the germline ends. The CDR3 DNA reads as TGTGCCAGCAGCTCCGGAGGGGCAGGCTCTGGAAACACCATATATTTT. Translated, it gives CASSSGGAGSGNTIYF.

This clonotype was detected many times. The junction differs from germline at one of its ends, possibly a read error. The rearrangement uses TRBV6-5 and TRBJ1-1; 7 nucleotides match TRBD1. Germline CDR1 is MNHEY and CDR2 is SVGAGI. The CDR3 contains 17 residues. The CDR3 nucleotides are TGTGCCATCAGTAGAGGGGGCGTGGATCCGGGGAACACTGAAGCTTTCTTT. Its protein is CAISRGGVDPGNTEAFF.

Ten or more counts support this clonotype. The chain joins TRBV6-2 or TRBV6-3 to TRBJ2-3; TRBD2 is a possible D gene (6 bases). V shed 7 bases and J shed 0 bases, with 8 bases lying between them. The CDR3 length is 13 residues. Looked up from germline, CDR1 is MNHEY and CDR2 is SVGEGT. DNA of the CDR3: TGTGCCAGCATCGGGACTAGCACAGATACGCAGTATTTT. This translates into CASIGTSTDTQYF.

The table lists this clonotype with many counts. V usage is TRBV29-1 and J usage is TRBJ2-6, with D tentatively TRBD2 (6 bases). This CDR3 comprises 13 residues. V was shortened by 7 bases and J by 0 bases, with 7 bases between the two germline ends. Looked up from germline, CDR1 is SQVTM and CDR2 is ANQGSEA. The CDR3, as DNA: TGCAGCGGGCGGGACTCTGGGGCCAACGTCCTGACTTTC. It translates to CSGRDSGANVLTF.

In its sample, this clonotype was seen many times. The chain is built from TRBV28 and TRBJ1-5; D is possibly TRBD1 (6 bases). The V end was cut by 1 base, the J end by 4 bases, with 14 bases between. CDR3 length: 16 residues. Germline V gives CDR1 MDHEN, CDR2 SYDVKM. In DNA form, the CDR3 reads TGTGCCAGCAGTTTATCCCAACAGGGATGGAATCAGCCCCAGCATTTT. It codes for CASSLSQQGWNQPQHF.

The table lists this clonotype with many counts. V and J are TRBV6-2 or TRBV6-3 and TRBJ1-1, with D possibly being TRBD1 (6 bases). This CDR3 is built from 13 residues. Trimming took 6 bases from V and 0 from J, leaving 8 bases between them. CDR1 MNHEY and CDR2 SVGEGT come from the germline V gene. CDR3 in DNA: TGTGCCAGCAGGGGACACCTGAACACTGAAGCTTTCTTT. Its translation: CASRGHLNTEAFF.

The chain combines TRBV9 with TRBJ2-5, with TRBD1 as a possible D gene (5 bases). Germline-derived CDR1 and CDR2 are SGDLS and YYNGEE. The CDR3 length is 14 residues. V lost 1 base, J lost 2 bases, and 9 bases lay in between. Here the CDR3 DNA reads TGTGCCAGCAGCGTAAATGCAGGGCAAGAGACCCAGTACTTC. This codes for CASSVNAGQETQYF.

The table lists this clonotype with a few counts. The chain recombines TRBV3-1 with TRBJ2-1, with unresolved D. V was clipped by 0 bases and J by 4 bases, with 4 bases between them. Germline assignment: CDR1 LGHDT and CDR2 YNNKEL (reference sequence). CDR3 length: 13 residues. The CDR3 DNA sequence: TGTGCCAGCAGCCAAGAGCCGTACAATGAGCAGTTCTTC. It specifies CASSQEPYNEQFF.

This CDR3 reads CASSVDPTVNYGYTF. CDR3 DNA: TGTGCCAGCAGCGTAGATCCGACAGTAAACTATGGCTACACCTTC. The chain combines TRBV9 with TRBJ1-2; a possible D gene is TRBD1 (5 bases). The CDR3 covers 15 residues. Trimming removed 0 bases from V and 2 bases from J, with 11 bases in between. Germline CDR1 is SGDLS and CDR2 is YYNGEE.